These 16 T cell receptor beta chains were sequenced from one sample in a study of sequential checkpoint blockade in melanoma. Clones were sequenced by immunoSEQ multiplex PCR, and TCRdb holds only the in-frame ones, with some missing. The repertoire includes 30,000 or so clones, 82% of them detected once, and about 18% sits in the top ten. Described treatment: randomized to nivolumab then ipilimumab (arm A) or the reverse (arm B). The sample here was CD8+ T cells sorted from blood (inferred from file names), taken from a patient given nivolumab and ipilimumab in sequence. These receptors all come from a human donor with melanoma.

In its sample, this clone was seen once. The V call is TRBV2, the J call TRBJ1-2; 9 bases are shared with TRBD1. The CDR3 runs to 14 residues. Per the germline V gene, CDR1 is SNHLY and CDR2 is FYNNEI. Germline trimming cut 2 bases from V and 4 bases from J; bases unmatched to any gene: 2. CDR3 DNA sequence: TGTGCCAGCAGTGAAACAGGGGGCGCCTATGGCTACACCTTC. It is translated as CASSETGGAYGYTF.

CDR3 coding DNA: TGCGCCAGCAGCCCACGATCGGGAGGCACAGATACGCAGTATTTT. Translation gives CASSPRSGGTDTQYF. The rearrangement uses TRBV4-3 and TRBJ2-3; a possible D gene is TRBD2 (6 bases). Germline CDR1 and CDR2: LGHNA and YSLEER. CDR3 length: 15 residues. V lost 4 bases and J 1 base, leaving 12 bases between the germline ends.

The gene calls are TRBV2 and TRBJ2-7; possible D gene TRBD1, 6 bases. V was shortened by 3 bases and J by 5 bases, with 14 bases between the two germline ends. The CDR3 length is 14 residues. In germline, CDR1 is SNHLY, CDR2 FYNNEI. The CDR3 bases are TGTGCCAGCAGTGATCATAGGGGGTCGGACGAGCAGTACTTC. Residues: CASSDHRGSDEQYF.

The V gene is TRBV30, the J gene TRBJ1-5; tentative D call: TRBD1 (5 bases). Trimming left V 2 bases short and J 11 bases short, with 28 bases between. The length of the CDR3 is 17 residues. Germline CDR1 GTSNPN, CDR2 SVGIG (reference sequence). The CDR3 region has the DNA TGTGCCTGGAGTCCAGGGCGCCAACCCCAAATCTTTAGGACCCAGCATTTT. Translating it yields CAWSPGRQPQIFRTQHF.

In its sample, this clone was seen once. The chain uses TRBV19 and TRBJ2-7, with TRBD1 matching 10 bases. Germline V CDR1 and CDR2: LNHDA, SQIVND (reference sequence). V lost 3 bases, J lost 4 bases, and 3 bases stayed unmatched. CDR3 length: 14 amino acids. In DNA form, the CDR3 reads TGTGCCAGTAGTATCGGGACAGGGGTTTACGAGCAGTACTTC. Translating it yields CASSIGTGVYEQYF.

The chain employs TRBV5-1 and TRBJ2-3, with TRBD2 matching over 13 bases. Trimming took 4 bases from V and 4 from J; bases not matched to a gene: 3. Germline lookup yields CDR1 SGHRS and CDR2 YFSETQ. The CDR3 extends over 15 amino acids. This CDR3 is CASSTSGRAPDTQYF. In DNA, the CDR3 is TGCGCCAGCAGCACTAGCGGGAGGGCCCCAGATACGCAGTATTTT. The whole variable domain, filled in from reference TRBV5-1 and TRBJ2-3, reads KAGVTQTPRYLIKTRGQQVTLSCSPISGHRSVSWYQQTPGQGLQFLFEYFSETQRNKGNFPGRFSGRQFSNSRSEMNVSTLELGDSALYLCASSTSGRAPDTQYFGPGTRLTVL.

V usage is TRBV28 and J usage is TRBJ1-1, with D tentatively TRBD1 (5 bases). Trimming took off 2 bases at V and 2 bases at J, with 12 bases between the two ends. The CDR3 runs to 15 residues. Germline CDR1 and CDR2: MDHEN and SYDVKM. CDR3 bases: TGTGCCAGCAGTTTAAGCAGGGCCGTAAACACTGAAGCTTTCTTT. This sequence encodes CASSLSRAVNTEAFF.

The chain employs TRBV30 and TRBJ1-5, with unresolved D. Germline CDR1 is GTSNPN and CDR2 is SVGIG (reference sequence). Trimming removed 1 base from V and 7 bases from J, with 8 bases in between. The CDR3 spans 12 residues. The CDR3 nucleotides are TGTGCCTGGAGTGGAGGGTCCCAGCCCCAGCATTTT. This codes for CAWSGGSQPQHF.

This clone was counted only a few times. The chain uses TRBV10-3 and TRBJ1-1, with TRBD1 as a possible D gene (5 bases). This CDR3 comprises 19 residues. V was trimmed by 0 bases and J by 4 bases, leaving 24 bases between them. CDR1 is ENHRY and CDR2 is SYGVKD in the germline V gene. CDR3 region: CAISESFNAGSLVRTEAFF. Written as DNA, the CDR3 is TGTGCCATCAGTGAGTCTTTCAATGCAGGGTCGCTTGTACGCACTGAAGCTTTCTTT.

The chain joins TRBV15 to TRBJ1-5; D gene unclear. Germline loops: CDR1 LNHNV, CDR2 YYDKDF (reference sequence). The V gene lost 0 bases and the J gene lost 4 bases, with 16 bases spanning the gap. The CDR3 loop spans 17 amino acids. Here the CDR3 reads CATSRDLVAPGNQPQHF. CDR3 DNA sequence: TGTGCCACCAGCAGAGATTTGGTCGCCCCGGGGAATCAGCCCCAGCATTTT.

The genes are TRBV5-1 and TRBJ1-4; D uncertain. The CDR3 has 15 residues. Trimming took 0 bases from V and 8 from J, leaving 14 bases between them. Germline CDR1 and CDR2: SGHRS and YFSETQ. The CDR3 protein is CASSLEGGIREKLFF. The CDR3 DNA reads as TGCGCCAGCAGCTTGGAAGGCGGGATAAGAGAAAAACTGTTTTTT. Complete variable domain (other parts from reference TRBV5-1 and TRBJ1-4): KAGVTQTPRYLIKTRGQQVTLSCSPISGHRSVSWYQQTPGQGLQFLFEYFSETQRNKGNFPGRFSGRQFSNSRSEMNVSTLELGDSALYLCASSLEGGIREKLFFGSGTQLSVL.

This sequence joins TRBV27 and TRBJ1-2; tentative D call: TRBD1 (5 bases). V was cut by 8 bases and J by 5 bases, with 18 bases left in between. The CDR3 runs to 14 residues. Germline V gives CDR1 MNHEY, CDR2 SMNVEV (reference sequence). CDR3 loop: CASGVGGRRYGYTF. In DNA form, the CDR3 reads TGTGCCAGCGGAGTCGGGGGAAGGAGGTATGGCTACACCTTC.

The chain combines TRBV4-1 with TRBJ2-5; 7 nucleotides match TRBD1. V trimming: 3 bases; J trimming: 1 base; junction bases outside the gene matches: 5. There are 15 residues in the CDR3. CDR1 and CDR2 (germline): MGHRA, YSYEKL. The DNA for the CDR3 is TGCGCCAGCAGCCAGCCAGGGGGTTTCCAAGAGACCCAGTACTTC. It codes for CASSQPGGFQETQYF.

Details on this clone: Other DNA sequences from this sample encode an identical CDR3 as well. The chain employs TRBV30 and TRBJ1-1; no firm D call. From germline, CDR1 is GTSNPN and CDR2 SVGIG (reference sequence). V lost 0 bases and J lost 4, with 3 bases in between. The CDR3 is 11 amino acids. CDR3 bases: TGTGCCTGGAGTGTACTCACTGAAGCTTTCTTT. Its translation: CAWSVLTEAFF.

The V and J genes are TRBV29-1 and TRBJ2-7, with D unresolved. CDR1 and CDR2 from the germline V gene are SQVTM and ANQGSEA. The CDR3 runs 12 residues. Between the trimmed V and J ends, which lost 4 bases and 0 bases, there was a span of 7 bases. The CDR3 nucleotides read TGCAGCGTTGGGTTGGCCTCCTACGAGCAGTACTTC. Residues: CSVGLASYEQYF.

The genes are TRBV28 and TRBJ1-2; TRBD1 might be the D (6 bases). Trimming pared 2 bases from V and 5 bases from J, leaving 12 bases between. CDR3 length: 14 amino acids. Germline CDR1 MDHEN, CDR2 SYDVKM. The CDR3 region has the DNA TGTGCCAGCAGTTTACCCACAGGGATGTATGGCTACACCTTC. This translates into CASSLPTGMYGYTF.